This T cell receptor beta chain emerged from a study of shared clonotypes between healthy human individuals. Each replicate PCR on the sorted subsets used 200 ng DNA (about 30,000 T cell genomes). The data were produced by immunoSEQ multiplex PCR, yet TCRdb's version contains in-frame clones alone and is incomplete. Of a few million clones in the sample, approximately 96% were seen once. The CDR3 sequence is 14 residues long. V lost 6 bases to trimming and J lost 2 bases; unmatched junction nucleotides: 6. The germline CDR1 and CDR2 sequences are LGHNT and FRNRAP. General study points: The sharing of roughly 5% of naive CD4 clonotypes was seen across several donors. Generally, naive subsets came out with larger estimated richness than memory subsets. There were few donors, and this limited the genetic and exposure-history diversity represented.

Comments on this clone: The antigen remains unidentified.

J is TRBJ1-2 and V is TRBV12-5, with TRBD1 matching over 7 bases. The sequence was obtained from a man between 18 and 35 years old in good health. Input material: naive CD4+ T cells sorted from blood. The subset was: CD45RA+ positively selected. The DNA of the CDR3 is TGTGCTAGTGGCTCGGACAGGAGGAACTATGGCTACACCTTC. It translates to CASGSDRRNYGYTF.